This TCR beta chain is from a study of human T cells and chemical hapten exposure. Across the study: Patients, predominantly female, presented with alopecia areata, totalis or universalis. The study, taken as a whole, reports: Patch test score was positively correlated with the counts of PT1 expanded TCRs.

Time point noted: patch test 3, about 24 weeks after DPC sensitization. Regarding treatment: therapeutic diphenylcyclopropenone sensitization with weekly scalp DPC. In TCRdb, the RACE reads were re-called with MiXCR into one record per CDR3 protein. The table has around 200,000 distinct CDR3 sequences, under 30% seen once. On this clonotype: The antigen is unknown.

Germline values: CDR1 LGHDT, CDR2 YNNKEL (reference sequence). Trimming pared 1 base from V and 0 bases from J, leaving 16 bases between. There are 18 residues in the CDR3. The source is a woman in her forties with alopecia areata. Some clones in this sample may be carry-over from other donors' samples. The sample in question was whole blood, obtained in connection with sensitization to the hapten diphenylcyclopropenone (DPC). V is TRBV3-1 and J is TRBJ2-1, with D tentatively TRBD2 (5 bases). The CDR3 DNA reads as TGTGCCAGCAGCCAAGCTACTTTAGCGCTCAGCTCCTACAATGAGCAGTTCTTC. Amino acids: CASSQATLALSSYNEQFF.